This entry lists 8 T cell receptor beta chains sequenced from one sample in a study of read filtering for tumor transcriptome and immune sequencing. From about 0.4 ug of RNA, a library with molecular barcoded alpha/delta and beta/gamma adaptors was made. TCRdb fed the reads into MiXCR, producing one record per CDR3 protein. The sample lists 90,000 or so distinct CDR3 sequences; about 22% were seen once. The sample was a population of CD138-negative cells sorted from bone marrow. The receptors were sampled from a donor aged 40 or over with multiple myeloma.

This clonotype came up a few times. CDR3 nucleotides: TGCGCCAGCACCGTAACTAGCGGGGGGGGCTCTACGCAGTATTTT. This translates into CASTVTSGGGSTQYF. The chain employs TRBV10-2 and TRBJ2-3; the match to TRBD2 covers 13 bases. The V gene end was trimmed by 7 bases and the J gene end by 8 bases; junction bases not matched to a gene: 9. This CDR3 region has 15 residues. Germline CDR1 is WSHSY and CDR2 is SAAADI.

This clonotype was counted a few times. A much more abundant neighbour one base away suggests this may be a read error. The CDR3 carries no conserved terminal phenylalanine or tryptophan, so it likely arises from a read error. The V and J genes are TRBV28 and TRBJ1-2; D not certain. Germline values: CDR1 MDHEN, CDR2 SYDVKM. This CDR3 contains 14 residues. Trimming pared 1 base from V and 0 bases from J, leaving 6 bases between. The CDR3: CASSLSRANYGYTL. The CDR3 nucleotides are TGTGCCAGCAGTTTATCACGAGCTAACTATGGCTACACCCTC.

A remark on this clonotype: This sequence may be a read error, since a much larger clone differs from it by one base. The CDR3 loop is CASTGQKIATNEKLFF. CDR3 in DNA: TGTGCCAGTACTGGGCAGAAGATTGCAACTAATGAAAAACTGTTTTTT. J is TRBJ1-4 and V is TRBV19; the D is unclear. The germline gives CDR1 LNHDA, CDR2 SQIVND (reference sequence). The CDR3 contains 16 residues. Trimming left V 7 bases short and J 0 bases short, with 15 bases between. Full variable domain (missing parts from reference TRBV19 and TRBJ1-4): DGGITQSPKYLFRKEGQNVTLSCEQNLNHDAMYWYRQDPGQGLRLIYYSQIVNDFQKGDIAEGYSVSREKKESFPLTVTSAQKNPTAFYLCASTGQKIATNEKLFFGSGTQLSVL.

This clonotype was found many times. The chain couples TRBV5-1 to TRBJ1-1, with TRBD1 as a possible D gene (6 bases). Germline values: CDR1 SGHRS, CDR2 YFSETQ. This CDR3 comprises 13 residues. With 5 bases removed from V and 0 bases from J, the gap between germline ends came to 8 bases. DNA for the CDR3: TGCGCCAGCAGGGACAGCATGAACACTGAAGCTTTCTTT. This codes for CASRDSMNTEAFF. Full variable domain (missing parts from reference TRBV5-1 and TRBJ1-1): KAGVTQTPRYLIKTRGQQVTLSCSPISGHRSVSWYQQTPGQGLQFLFEYFSETQRNKGNFPGRFSGRQFSNSRSEMNVSTLELGDSALYLCASRDSMNTEAFFGQGTRLTVV.

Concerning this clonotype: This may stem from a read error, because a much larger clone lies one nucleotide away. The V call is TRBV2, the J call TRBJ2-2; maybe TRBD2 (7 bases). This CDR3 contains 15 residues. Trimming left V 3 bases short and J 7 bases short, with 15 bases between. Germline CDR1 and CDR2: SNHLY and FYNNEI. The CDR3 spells CASSDGGLSGGELFF. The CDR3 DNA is TGTGCCAGCAGTGACGGGGGGCTCTCTGGCGGGGAGCTGTTTTTT.

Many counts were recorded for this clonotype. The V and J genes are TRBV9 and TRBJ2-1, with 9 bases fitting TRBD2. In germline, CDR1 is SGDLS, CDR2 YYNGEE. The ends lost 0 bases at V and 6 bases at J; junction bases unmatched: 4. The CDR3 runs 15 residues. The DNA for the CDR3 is TGTGCCAGCAGCGTAGGAGCGGGGGGTTTCAATGAGCAGTTCTTC. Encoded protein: CASSVGAGGFNEQFF.

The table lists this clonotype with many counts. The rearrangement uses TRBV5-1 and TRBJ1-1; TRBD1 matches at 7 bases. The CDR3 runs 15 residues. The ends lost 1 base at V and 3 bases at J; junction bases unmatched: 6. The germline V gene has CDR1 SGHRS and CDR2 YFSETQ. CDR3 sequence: CASSLRGDRHTEAFF. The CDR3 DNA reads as TGCGCCAGCAGCTTGCGAGGGGACAGACACACTGAAGCTTTCTTT.

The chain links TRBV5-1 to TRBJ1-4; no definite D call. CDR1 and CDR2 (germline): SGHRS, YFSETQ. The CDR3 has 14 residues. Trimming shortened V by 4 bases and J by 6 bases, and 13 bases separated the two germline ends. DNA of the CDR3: TGCGCCAGCAGCCAGGAGGCCGCAGATGAAAAACTGTTTTTT. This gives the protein CASSQEAADEKLFF.